This T cell receptor (beta chain) comes out of a study of CD8 T cells in ankylosing spondylitis. This clonotype was picked up many times. What it binds is unknown. In making TCR beta libraries, quantitative 5'-RACE with molecular barcodes was used. TCRdb reprocessed the 5' RACE reads via MiXCR and lists one record per CDR3 protein. The data contain about 500,000 distinct CDR3 sequences, roughly 5.2% of them singletons. Study conclusions and caveats: Reports say disease-linked clones showed up significantly more in matched ankylosing spondylitis synovial fluid. In the blood and synovial fluid of reactive arthritis, some motif variants had been previously reported. A TCR beta motif of 8 or 9 highly homologous variants appeared characteristic of ankylosing spondylitis blood. Disease-associated clonotypes exhibited CD8+ identity and were relatively infrequent in peripheral blood.

V was pared by 6 bases and J by 7 bases, with 15 bases between. The CDR3 contains 14 residues. This chain uses TRBV12-3 or TRBV12-4 with TRBJ1-4, with D possibly matching TRBD1 (6 bases). The receptor was isolated from a male donor with ankylosing spondylitis. Sequencing used blood, either unsorted or a sorted T cell fraction (not recorded which). The CDR3 DNA reads TGTGCCAGCAGCCCCAGGGGAATAAGTGAAAAACTGTTTTTT. Residues: CASSPRGISEKLFF.